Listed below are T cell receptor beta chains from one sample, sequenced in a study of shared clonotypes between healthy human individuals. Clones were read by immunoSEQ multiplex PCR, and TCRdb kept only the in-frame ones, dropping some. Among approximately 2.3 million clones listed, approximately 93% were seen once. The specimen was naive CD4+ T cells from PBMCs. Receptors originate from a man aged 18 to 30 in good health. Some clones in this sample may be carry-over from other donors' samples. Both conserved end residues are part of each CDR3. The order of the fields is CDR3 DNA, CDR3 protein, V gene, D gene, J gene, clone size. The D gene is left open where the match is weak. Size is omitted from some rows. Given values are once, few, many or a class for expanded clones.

CDR3nt: TGTGCCAGCAGGCCCACGGGCTCTGGAAACACCATATATTTT
CDR3aa: CASRPTGSGNTIYF
v_gene: TRBV27
d_gene: -
j_gene: TRBJ1-3
abundance: -

CDR3nt: TGCGCCAGCAGCTTGGTTCCCGGAACAGATACGCAGTATTTT
CDR3aa: CASSLVPGTDTQYF
v_gene: TRBV5-1
d_gene: -
j_gene: TRBJ2-3
abundance: -

CDR3nt: TGCGCCAGCCGGCCGGGACAGGGGAACGGGGAGCTGTTTTTT
CDR3aa: CASRPGQGNGELFF
v_gene: TRBV5-1
d_gene: TRBD1
j_gene: TRBJ2-2
abundance: -

CDR3nt: TGTGCCAGCACCGGAGGGACTAGCGGCTACAATGAGCAGTTCTTC
CDR3aa: CASTGGTSGYNEQFF
v_gene: TRBV6-5
d_gene: TRBD2
j_gene: TRBJ2-1
abundance: -

CDR3nt: TGTGCCAGCAGTGAAAGAGCAGGGGGTCAGCCCGGGGAGCTGTTTTTT
CDR3aa: CASSERAGGQPGELFF
v_gene: TRBV2
d_gene: TRBD1
j_gene: TRBJ2-2
abundance: few

CDR3nt: TGTGCCAGCTCACCGGCCTCCGCATCCTACAATGAGCAGTTCTTC
CDR3aa: CASSPASASYNEQFF
v_gene: TRBV18
d_gene: -
j_gene: TRBJ2-1
abundance: -

CDR3nt: TGTGCCAGCAGCATGGGCGGACAGAGCGTCACTGAAGCTTTCTTT
CDR3aa: CASSMGGQSVTEAFF
v_gene: TRBV5-6
d_gene: -
j_gene: TRBJ1-1
abundance: -

CDR3nt: TGTGCCAGCAGCCGTCGTAGCGGGAGACTAACCTACGAGCAGTACTTC
CDR3aa: CASSRRSGRLTYEQYF
v_gene: TRBV5-8
d_gene: TRBD2
j_gene: TRBJ2-7
abundance: -

CDR3nt: TGTGCCAGCTCACCATCCACTAGCGGGTCAAACCAAGAGACCCAGTACTTC
CDR3aa: CASSPSTSGSNQETQYF
v_gene: TRBV18
d_gene: TRBD2
j_gene: TRBJ2-5
abundance: once

CDR3nt: TGTGCCAGCAGCCCGTACGGGGACAGAACCTACGAGCAGTACTTC
CDR3aa: CASSPYGDRTYEQYF
v_gene: TRBV16
d_gene: TRBD1
j_gene: TRBJ2-7
abundance: -

CDR3nt: TGTGCCAGCAGCCCCCGGGCAGCGGCAATGGGGAAACTGTTTTTT
CDR3aa: CASSPRAAAMGKLFF
v_gene: TRBV28
d_gene: -
j_gene: TRBJ1-4
abundance: -

CDR3nt: TGCAGCGTTGAGGGTACTCAGGGGTTCTCCCACGAGCAGTACTTC
CDR3aa: CSVEGTQGFSHEQYF
v_gene: TRBV29-1
d_gene: -
j_gene: TRBJ2-7
abundance: -

CDR3nt: TGCGCCAGCAGCTTGTCGGTAGCGGGAGGCTCCTACAATGAGCAGTTCTTC
CDR3aa: CASSLSVAGGSYNEQFF
v_gene: TRBV5-1
d_gene: TRBD2
j_gene: TRBJ2-1
abundance: -

CDR3nt: TGTGCCAGCAGTTACATTGGGAGGGGAGGCACTGAAGCTTTCTTT
CDR3aa: CASSYIGRGGTEAFF
v_gene: TRBV2
d_gene: -
j_gene: TRBJ1-1
abundance: -

CDR3nt: TGCGCCAGCAGCTTGTGGGAGGGAGGCACTGAAGCTTTCTTT
CDR3aa: CASSLWEGGTEAFF
v_gene: TRBV5-1
d_gene: -
j_gene: TRBJ1-1
abundance: -

CDR3nt: TGTGCCAGCACGCTGCGGGAGCTCTCCGAGCAGTACTTC
CDR3aa: CASTLRELSEQYF
v_gene: TRBV2
d_gene: TRBD2
j_gene: TRBJ2-7
abundance: once

CDR3nt: TGTGCCAGCAGTTACTCCAGGACACCCATTAATGAGCATTTT
CDR3aa: CASSYSRTPINEHF
v_gene: TRBV6-6
d_gene: -
j_gene: TRBJ1-5
abundance: -

CDR3nt: TGCGCCAGCAGCACGTCAAGGACAGGGCGGGTCGGCTACACCTTC
CDR3aa: CASSTSRTGRVGYTF
v_gene: TRBV5-1
d_gene: TRBD1
j_gene: TRBJ1-2
abundance: -

CDR3nt: TGTGCCAGCGGGCTTCAGGGGGCTCGTGGCTACACCTTC
CDR3aa: CASGLQGARGYTF
v_gene: TRBV9
d_gene: TRBD1
j_gene: TRBJ1-2
abundance: -

CDR3nt: TGTGCCTGGAGTAGTAGCGGGTTAAATGAGCAGTTCTTC
CDR3aa: CAWSSSGLNEQFF
v_gene: TRBV30
d_gene: TRBD2
j_gene: TRBJ2-1
abundance: -

CDR3nt: TGTGCCAGCAGTGGCAGAGGGGGACAGGGCCACAATGAGCAGTTCTTC
CDR3aa: CASSGRGGQGHNEQFF
v_gene: TRBV6-6
d_gene: TRBD1
j_gene: TRBJ2-1
abundance: -

CDR3nt: TGTGCCACCAGCAGACAGGGATCCAACACTGAAGCTTTCTTT
CDR3aa: CATSRQGSNTEAFF
v_gene: TRBV15
d_gene: -
j_gene: TRBJ1-1
abundance: -

CDR3nt: TGTGCCAGCAGCGTCGAGGGGTCCTCCTATGGCTACACCTTC
CDR3aa: CASSVEGSSYGYTF
v_gene: TRBV9
d_gene: -
j_gene: TRBJ1-2
abundance: -

CDR3nt: TGTGCCAGCACCAGGGAGGACCAGCCCCAGCATTTT
CDR3aa: CASTREDQPQHF
v_gene: TRBV6-1
d_gene: -
j_gene: TRBJ1-5
abundance: -

CDR3nt: TGTGCCAGCAGTTTGAAGAGGTGGGAGCCCGCTTACGAGCAGTACTTC
CDR3aa: CASSLKRWEPAYEQYF
v_gene: TRBV27
d_gene: -
j_gene: TRBJ2-7
abundance: -

CDR3nt: TGCGCCAGCAGCTTGATGGGGACCCTGGAGCAGTACTTC
CDR3aa: CASSLMGTLEQYF
v_gene: TRBV5-1
d_gene: -
j_gene: TRBJ2-7
abundance: -

CDR3nt: TGTGCCAGCAGCCAAGTCCGGGACTTCTCCTACGAGCAGTACTTC
CDR3aa: CASSQVRDFSYEQYF
v_gene: TRBV4-2
d_gene: -
j_gene: TRBJ2-7
abundance: -

CDR3nt: TGCAGCGTGACAGGGAATAGCAATCAGCCCCAGCATTTT
CDR3aa: CSVTGNSNQPQHF
v_gene: TRBV29-1
d_gene: TRBD1
j_gene: TRBJ1-5
abundance: few

CDR3nt: TGTGCCAGTAGTATAGTAGGCGGGAGGACCGGGGAGCTGTTTTTT
CDR3aa: CASSIVGGRTGELFF
v_gene: TRBV19
d_gene: TRBD2
j_gene: TRBJ2-2
abundance: -

CDR3nt: TGTGCCAGCAGCTTAGGGGGCCGAACATCCTACGAGCAGTACTTC
CDR3aa: CASSLGGRTSYEQYF
v_gene: TRBV5-8
d_gene: TRBD1
j_gene: TRBJ2-7
abundance: once

CDR3nt: TGTGCCAGCAGAGAAAGAGCGGACTCCTACGAGCAGTACTTC
CDR3aa: CASRERADSYEQYF
v_gene: TRBV28
d_gene: -
j_gene: TRBJ2-7
abundance: -

CDR3nt: TGCGCCAGCAGACAGGACCTACGAGAGACCCAGTACTTC
CDR3aa: CASRQDLRETQYF
v_gene: TRBV5-1
d_gene: -
j_gene: TRBJ2-5
abundance: once

CDR3nt: TGTGCCAGCAGCACCGCCAGCGAGCAGTACTTC
CDR3aa: CASSTASEQYF
v_gene: TRBV28
d_gene: -
j_gene: TRBJ2-7
abundance: -

CDR3nt: TGTGCCAGCAGCTCCGGGGGGGCAGGAGCTTTCTTT
CDR3aa: CASSSGGAGAFF
v_gene: TRBV7-8
d_gene: -
j_gene: TRBJ1-1
abundance: -

CDR3nt: TGTGCCAGCAGCAAAAGGACAAAGGTACGCGGGAGAAAGGGAAGGACAGATACGCAGTATTTT
CDR3aa: CASSKRTKVRGRKGRTDTQYF
v_gene: TRBV21-1
d_gene: -
j_gene: TRBJ2-3
abundance: -

CDR3nt: TGTGCCAGCAGTAAACCTGGGGTAGCGGGATACAATGAGCAGTTCTTC
CDR3aa: CASSKPGVAGYNEQFF
v_gene: TRBV5-4
d_gene: TRBD2
j_gene: TRBJ2-1
abundance: -

CDR3nt: TGTGCCAGCAGCCCCGCTAAGAACACTGAAGCTTTCTTT
CDR3aa: CASSPAKNTEAFF
v_gene: TRBV28
d_gene: -
j_gene: TRBJ1-1
abundance: -

CDR3nt: TGTGCCAGCAGTGAGAGAGGCCCCGTAGGGGAAAAACTGTTTTTT
CDR3aa: CASSERGPVGEKLFF
v_gene: TRBV2
d_gene: -
j_gene: TRBJ1-4
abundance: -

CDR3nt: TGCAGCGTTGAGGGCTACTCCTACGAGCAGTACTTC
CDR3aa: CSVEGYSYEQYF
v_gene: TRBV29-1
d_gene: -
j_gene: TRBJ2-7
abundance: -

CDR3nt: TGTGCCAGCAGCTTAGCCTTCGGAATGAACACTGAAGCTTTCTTT
CDR3aa: CASSLAFGMNTEAFF
v_gene: TRBV7-9
d_gene: -
j_gene: TRBJ1-1
abundance: few

CDR3nt: TGTGCCAGCAGTGCAGGGGTCAATCAGCCCCAGCATTTT
CDR3aa: CASSAGVNQPQHF
v_gene: TRBV6-4
d_gene: -
j_gene: TRBJ1-5
abundance: -

CDR3nt: TGTGCCAGCAGTGGGCAGACTCCTACCTACGAGCAGTACTTC
CDR3aa: CASSGQTPTYEQYF
v_gene: TRBV28
d_gene: -
j_gene: TRBJ2-7
abundance: -

CDR3nt: TGTGCCAGCAGTTTATCTCGGTCGGAAAGGTACGAGCAGTACTTC
CDR3aa: CASSLSRSERYEQYF
v_gene: TRBV27
d_gene: -
j_gene: TRBJ2-7
abundance: -

CDR3nt: TGTGCCAGCAGCTTAGGCGGTATGGTCTACGAGCAGTACTTC
CDR3aa: CASSLGGMVYEQYF
v_gene: TRBV7-9
d_gene: -
j_gene: TRBJ2-7
abundance: once

CDR3nt: TGTGCCAGCAGGCGACCCAGGGGTCGTGGCTACACCTTC
CDR3aa: CASRRPRGRGYTF
v_gene: TRBV6-5
d_gene: -
j_gene: TRBJ1-2
abundance: -

CDR3nt: TGTGCCAGCAGCAGAAGACAGGGGTACGACTCACCCCTCCACTTT
CDR3aa: CASSRRQGYDSPLHF
v_gene: TRBV5-6
d_gene: TRBD1
j_gene: TRBJ1-6
abundance: -

CDR3nt: TGCGCCAGCAGCCAAGAGGACAGAGCTAGGGCCGGGGAGCTGTTTTTT
CDR3aa: CASSQEDRARAGELFF
v_gene: TRBV4-1
d_gene: -
j_gene: TRBJ2-2
abundance: -

CDR3nt: TGTGCCACCCTAGGGGGGACCGAGCAGTACTTC
CDR3aa: CATLGGTEQYF
v_gene: TRBV6-6
d_gene: -
j_gene: TRBJ2-7
abundance: -

CDR3nt: TGTGCCAGCAGGTCCGGGACAGGGATCGCAAAACTGTTTTTT
CDR3aa: CASRSGTGIAKLFF
v_gene: TRBV7-9
d_gene: TRBD1
j_gene: TRBJ1-4
abundance: -

CDR3nt: TGTGCCAGCAGCTTTCAGCGGGAGCAGTTCTTC
CDR3aa: CASSFQREQFF
v_gene: TRBV5-8
d_gene: -
j_gene: TRBJ2-1
abundance: once

CDR3nt: TGTGCCAGCAGTTCCGGAGCGACGACGCACTACAATGAGCAGTTCTTC
CDR3aa: CASSSGATTHYNEQFF
v_gene: TRBV28
d_gene: -
j_gene: TRBJ2-1
abundance: -

CDR3nt: TGTGCCAGTAGGCGACAGATCAATCAGCCCCAGCATTTT
CDR3aa: CASRRQINQPQHF
v_gene: TRBV7-8
d_gene: -
j_gene: TRBJ1-5
abundance: -

CDR3nt: TGTGCCAGCAGTTTAGTGGTCGGCCAAGGACGTACCGGGGAGCTGTTTTTT
CDR3aa: CASSLVVGQGRTGELFF
v_gene: TRBV27
d_gene: -
j_gene: TRBJ2-2
abundance: -

CDR3nt: TGTGCCAGCAGCTTTGGGGGCTCCTACAATGAGCAGTTCTTC
CDR3aa: CASSFGGSYNEQFF
v_gene: TRBV7-2
d_gene: -
j_gene: TRBJ2-1
abundance: -

CDR3nt: TGTGCCAGTAGTATCGGCAGGGGAGCTCGTTCTAGCAATCAGCCCCAGCATTTT
CDR3aa: CASSIGRGARSSNQPQHF
v_gene: TRBV19
d_gene: -
j_gene: TRBJ1-5
abundance: -

CDR3nt: TGTGCCTGGAGGAGGCGGGTCTCCTCCTACAATGAGCAGTTCTTC
CDR3aa: CAWRRRVSSYNEQFF
v_gene: TRBV30
d_gene: -
j_gene: TRBJ2-1
abundance: -